The entry below describes one TCR beta chain. CDR3 size: 13 residues. V lost 4 bases and J 5 bases, leaving 12 bases between the germline ends. The germline gives CDR1 SGHNT, CDR2 YYREEE (reference sequence). This entry is derived from a study of blood T cell repertoires in COVID-19. Overall study: Acute and convalescent COVID-19 specimens originated in the United States, Italy and Spain.

Followed over time, Seattle patients had been enrolled while infection was active. The repertoire was sequenced with immunoSEQ multiplex PCR; TCRdb's copy has only in-frame clones and lacks some. The table shows more than 60,000 clones, with under 90% occurring only once. The sample taken for sequencing was peripheral blood. The chain carries TRBV5-4 and TRBJ2-5, with D maybe TRBD2 (5 bases). The source is a man over 45 with COVID-19, enrolled during active disease. The CDR3 loop reads CASSVKGEETQYF. DNA of the CDR3: TGTGCCAGCAGCGTGAAGGGAGAGGAGACCCAGTACTTC.